What follows are 8 T cell receptor beta chains derived from one specimen sequenced in a study of blood T cell repertoires in COVID-19. Measured with immunoSEQ multiplex PCR; TCRdb has only the in-frame clones, and not every one. This sample has some 150,000 clones, with approximately 92% found just once. Sequenced input: peripheral blood. Receptors were obtained from a woman aged 40 to 50 with acute or convalescent COVID-19.

The J gene is TRBJ1-6, the V gene TRBV20-1, with 10 nucleotides matching TRBD1. Per the germline V gene, CDR1 is DFQATT and CDR2 is SNEGSKA (reference sequence). The V and J ends lost 3 bases and 14 bases, in that order; junction bases with no gene match: 13. The CDR3 has 15 amino acids. The chain's CDR3 is CSASRTGGPYSALHF. As DNA, the CDR3 is TGCAGTGCTAGTCGGACAGGGGGACCCTATTCGGCCCTCCACTTT.

The rearrangement links TRBV6-6 to TRBJ1-5; 7 nucleotides match TRBD1. The ends lost 6 bases at V and 9 bases at J; junction bases unmatched: 14. The CDR3 sequence is 15 residues long. The germline CDR1 and CDR2 sequences are MNHNY and SVGAGI (reference sequence). CDR3 sequence reads: CASSSDRARERPQHF. For the CDR3, the DNA is TGTGCCAGCAGCAGCGACAGGGCCCGGGAGAGGCCCCAGCATTTT.

There are a few counts of this clone. The V gene is TRBV9, the J gene TRBJ2-2; tentative D call: TRBD1 (6 bases). Germline assignment: CDR1 SGDLS and CDR2 YYNGEE. The CDR3 has 15 residues. The germline V and J ends were trimmed by 4 bases and 1 base, with 11 bases remaining between them. The CDR3 sequence is CASSKDSLNTGELFF. CDR3 sequence (DNA): TGTGCCAGCAGCAAGGACAGTTTGAACACCGGGGAGCTGTTTTTT.

This clone came up once. The V call is TRBV2, the J call TRBJ1-1; the D gene is possibly TRBD1 (5 bases). The CDR3 length is 14 residues. Trimming removed 6 bases at V and 2 bases at J, with 13 bases between. Germline V gene data show CDR1 as SNHLY and CDR2 as FYNNEI. The DNA for the CDR3 is TGTGCCAGCAGGGGATCACAGGTAAACACTGAAGCTTTCTTT. Amino acids: CASRGSQVNTEAFF.

The chain joins TRBV6-5 to TRBJ1-6, with TRBD1 identical over 11 bases. CDR3 length equals 15 residues. The germline CDR1 and CDR2 sequences are MNHEY and SVGAGI. The V and J ends lost 8 bases and 10 bases, in that order; junction bases with no gene match: 10. The CDR3 DNA is TGTGCCAGCGGGGGCCCCGGGACAGGGGGATCACCCCTCCACTTT. Protein: CASGGPGTGGSPLHF.

This clone was observed once. The chain links TRBV29-1 to TRBJ2-1; 7 bases match TRBD1. The CDR3 consists of 15 residues. Germline V CDR1 and CDR2: SQVTM, ANQGSEA. The ends lost 2 bases at V and 3 bases at J; junction bases unmatched: 7. The DNA for the CDR3 is TGCAGCGTTGAATGGCTAGGGGGCATCTACAATGAGCAGTTCTTC. Translated: CSVEWLGGIYNEQFF.

The CDR3 bases are TGTGCCAGCAGCTCAAACCTAGCGGGGGACCCCTGGGGCACAGATACGCAGTATTTT. Translated: CASSSNLAGDPWGTDTQYF. The rearrangement joins TRBV13 to TRBJ2-3; 10 nucleotides line up with TRBD2. The length of the CDR3 is 19 residues. Germline lookup yields CDR1 PRHDT and CDR2 FYEKMQ (reference sequence). Unmatched junction bases numbered 14, after V lost 4 bases and J lost 1 base.

This sequence joins TRBV30 and TRBJ1-1; TRBD1 is a possible D gene (6 bases). V lost 1 base and J lost 1, with 16 bases in between. CDR1 is GTSNPN, CDR2 SVGIG, per germline (reference sequence). CDR3 size: 16 residues. The CDR3 here is CAWSGLRVGANTEAFF. The DNA of the CDR3 is TGTGCCTGGAGTGGTCTACGGGTGGGGGCGAACACTGAAGCTTTCTTT.